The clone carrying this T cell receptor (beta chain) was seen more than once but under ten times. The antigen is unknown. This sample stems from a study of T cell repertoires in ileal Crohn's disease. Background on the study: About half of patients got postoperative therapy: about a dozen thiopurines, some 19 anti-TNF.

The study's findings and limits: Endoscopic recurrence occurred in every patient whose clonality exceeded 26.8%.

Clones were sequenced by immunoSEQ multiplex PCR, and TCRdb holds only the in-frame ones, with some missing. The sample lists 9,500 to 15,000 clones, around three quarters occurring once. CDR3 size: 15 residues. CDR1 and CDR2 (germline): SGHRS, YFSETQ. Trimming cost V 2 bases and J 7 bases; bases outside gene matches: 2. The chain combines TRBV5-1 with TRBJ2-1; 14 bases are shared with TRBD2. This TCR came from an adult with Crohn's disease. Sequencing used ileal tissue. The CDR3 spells CASSFGTSGSNEQFF. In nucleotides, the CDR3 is TGCGCCAGCAGCTTCGGGACTAGCGGGAGTAATGAGCAGTTCTTC.